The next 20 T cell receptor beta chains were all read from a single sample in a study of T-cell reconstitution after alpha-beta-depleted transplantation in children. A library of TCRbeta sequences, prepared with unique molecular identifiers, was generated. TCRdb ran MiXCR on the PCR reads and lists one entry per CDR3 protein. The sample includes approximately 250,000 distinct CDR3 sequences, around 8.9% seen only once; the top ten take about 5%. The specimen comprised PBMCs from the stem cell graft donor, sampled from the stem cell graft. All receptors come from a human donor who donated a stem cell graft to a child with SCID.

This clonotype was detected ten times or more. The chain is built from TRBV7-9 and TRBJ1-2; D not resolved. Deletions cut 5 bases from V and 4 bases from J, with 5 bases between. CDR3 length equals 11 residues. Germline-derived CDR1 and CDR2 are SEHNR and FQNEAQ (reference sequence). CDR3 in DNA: TGTGCCAGCAGCGGGAGCTATGGCTACACCTTC. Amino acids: CASSGSYGYTF. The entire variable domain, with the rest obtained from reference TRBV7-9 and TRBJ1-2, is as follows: DTGVSQNPRHKITKRGQNVTFRCDPISEHNRLYWYRQTLGQGPEFLTYFQNEAQLEKSRLLSDRFSAERPKGSFSTLEIQRTEQGDSAMYLCASSGSYGYTFGSGTRLTVV.

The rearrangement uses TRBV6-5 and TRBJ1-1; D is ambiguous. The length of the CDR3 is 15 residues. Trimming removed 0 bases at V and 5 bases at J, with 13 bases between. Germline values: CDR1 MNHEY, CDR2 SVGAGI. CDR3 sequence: CASSYSGAGGTEAFF. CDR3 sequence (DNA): TGTGCCAGCAGTTACTCCGGAGCGGGTGGAACTGAAGCTTTCTTT.

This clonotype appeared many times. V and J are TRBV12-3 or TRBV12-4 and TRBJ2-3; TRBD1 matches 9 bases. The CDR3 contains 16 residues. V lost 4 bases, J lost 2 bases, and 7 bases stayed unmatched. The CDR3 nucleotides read TGTGCCAGCAGTTCCAGCGACAGGGGGGACACAGATACGCAGTATTTT. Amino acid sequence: CASSSSDRGDTDTQYF.

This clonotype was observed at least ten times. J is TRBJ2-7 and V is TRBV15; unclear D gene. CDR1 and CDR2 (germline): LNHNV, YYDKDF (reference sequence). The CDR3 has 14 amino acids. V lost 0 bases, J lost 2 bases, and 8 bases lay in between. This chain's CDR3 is CATSRDIQTYEQYF. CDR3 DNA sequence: TGTGCCACCAGCAGAGATATCCAAACCTACGAGCAGTACTTC.

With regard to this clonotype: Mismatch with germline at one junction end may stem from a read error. Written as DNA, the CDR3 is TGTGCCAGCAGGTTAGCGGGACGCTCCTACAATGAGCAGTTCTTC. It codes for CASRLAGRSYNEQFF. The rearrangement links TRBV12-3 or TRBV12-4 to TRBJ2-1, with 8 positions matching TRBD2. The length of the CDR3 is 15 residues.

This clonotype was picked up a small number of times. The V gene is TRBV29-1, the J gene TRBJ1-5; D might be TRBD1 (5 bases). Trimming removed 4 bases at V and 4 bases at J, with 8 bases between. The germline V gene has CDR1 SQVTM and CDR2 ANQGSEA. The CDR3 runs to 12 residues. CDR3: CSVGDDNQPQHF. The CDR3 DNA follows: TGCAGCGTTGGGGACGATAATCAGCCCCAGCATTTT. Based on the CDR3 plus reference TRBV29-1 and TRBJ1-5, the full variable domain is SAVISQKPSRDICQRGTSLTIQCQVDSQVTMMFWYRQQPGQSLTLIATANQGSEATYESGFVIDKFPISRPNLTFSTLTVSNMSPEDSSIYLCSVGDDNQPQHFGDGTRLSIL.

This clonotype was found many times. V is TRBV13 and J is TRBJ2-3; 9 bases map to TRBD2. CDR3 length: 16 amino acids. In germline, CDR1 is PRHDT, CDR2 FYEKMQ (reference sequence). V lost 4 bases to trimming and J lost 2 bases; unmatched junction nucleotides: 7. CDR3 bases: TGTGCCAGCAGCTCGCTAGCGGGGAAATACACAGATACGCAGTATTTT. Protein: CASSSLAGKYTDTQYF. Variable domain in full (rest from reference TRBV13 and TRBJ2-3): AAGVIQSPRHLIKEKRETATLKCYPIPRHDTVYWYQQGPGQDPQFLISFYEKMQSDKGSIPDRFSAQQFSDYHSELNMSSLELGDSALYFCASSSLAGKYTDTQYFGPGTRLTVL.

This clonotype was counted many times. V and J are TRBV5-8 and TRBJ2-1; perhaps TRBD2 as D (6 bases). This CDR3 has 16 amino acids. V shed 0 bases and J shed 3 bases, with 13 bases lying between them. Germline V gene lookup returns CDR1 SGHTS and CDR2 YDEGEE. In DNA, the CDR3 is TGTGCCAGCAGCTTGGTCCGGCAGGGACTCTACAATGAGCAGTTCTTC. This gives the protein CASSLVRQGLYNEQFF.

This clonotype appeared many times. The CDR3 DNA is TGTGCCAGCAGTCCAGACAGCGGGGAGCTGTTTTTT. This encodes CASSPDSGELFF. V gene TRBV7-3 combines with J gene TRBJ2-2, with D tentatively TRBD1 (5 bases). V lost 6 bases, J lost 7 bases, and 9 bases lay in between. The CDR3 length is 12 residues. Germline-derived CDR1 and CDR2 are SGHTA and FQGTGA.

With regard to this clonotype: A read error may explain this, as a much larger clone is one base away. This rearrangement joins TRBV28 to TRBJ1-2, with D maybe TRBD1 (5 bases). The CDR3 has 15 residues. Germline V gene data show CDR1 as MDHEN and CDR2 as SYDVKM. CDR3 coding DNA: TGTGCCAGCAGTTCAACCGGGACCGGGTCCTATGGCGACACCTTC. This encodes CASSSTGTGSYGDTF.

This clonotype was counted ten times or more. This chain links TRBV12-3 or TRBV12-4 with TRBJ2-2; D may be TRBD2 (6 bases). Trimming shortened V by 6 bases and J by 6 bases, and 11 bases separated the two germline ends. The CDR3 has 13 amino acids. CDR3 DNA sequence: TGTGCCAGCAGCCCACTAGCCCCCGGGGAGCTGTTTTTT. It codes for CASSPLAPGELFF.

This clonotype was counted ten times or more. Here the CDR3 DNA reads TGCGCCAGCAGCCCGGGACCCGACACCGGGGAGCTGTTTTTT. It translates to CASSPGPDTGELFF. The V and J genes are TRBV4-1 and TRBJ2-2; D assignment may be TRBD1 or TRBD2 (5 bases each). The V end was cut by 4 bases, the J end by 3 bases, with 9 bases between. Germline V gene data show CDR1 as MGHRA and CDR2 as YSYEKL. The length of the CDR3 is 14 residues.

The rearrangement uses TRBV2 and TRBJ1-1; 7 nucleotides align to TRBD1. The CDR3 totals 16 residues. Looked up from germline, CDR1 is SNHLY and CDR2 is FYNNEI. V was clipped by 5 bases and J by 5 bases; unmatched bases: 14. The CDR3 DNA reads TGTGCCAGCAGTCCAGGGGGTTCCAGCGTTTGGACTGAAGCTTTCTTT. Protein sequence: CASSPGGSSVWTEAFF.

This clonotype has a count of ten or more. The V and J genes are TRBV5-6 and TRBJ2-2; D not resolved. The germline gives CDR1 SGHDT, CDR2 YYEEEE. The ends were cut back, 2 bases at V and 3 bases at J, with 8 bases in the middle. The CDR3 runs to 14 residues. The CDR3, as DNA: TGTGCCAGCAGCTTTTGGGGATACACCGGGGAGCTGTTTTTT. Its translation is CASSFWGYTGELFF.

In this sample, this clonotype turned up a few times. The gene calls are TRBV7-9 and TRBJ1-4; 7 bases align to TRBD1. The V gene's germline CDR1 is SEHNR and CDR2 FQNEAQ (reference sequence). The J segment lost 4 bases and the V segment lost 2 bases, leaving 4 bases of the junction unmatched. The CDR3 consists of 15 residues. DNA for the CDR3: TGTGCCAGCAGCTTAAAGGGGGCCCTTAATGAAAAACTGTTTTTT. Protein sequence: CASSLKGALNEKLFF.

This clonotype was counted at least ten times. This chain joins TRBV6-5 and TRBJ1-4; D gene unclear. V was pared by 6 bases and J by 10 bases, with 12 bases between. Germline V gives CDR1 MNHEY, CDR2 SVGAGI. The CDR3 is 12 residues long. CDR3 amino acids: CASRDRNGKLFF. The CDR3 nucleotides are TGTGCCAGCAGGGACCGCAACGGAAAACTGTTTTTT.

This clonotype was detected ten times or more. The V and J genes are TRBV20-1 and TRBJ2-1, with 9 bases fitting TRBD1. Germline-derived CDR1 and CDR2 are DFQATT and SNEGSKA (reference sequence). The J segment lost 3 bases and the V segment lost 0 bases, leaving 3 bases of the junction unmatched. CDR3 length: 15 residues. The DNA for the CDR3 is TGCAGTGCTAGAGATCCGGACAGGGGCTACAATGAGCAGTTCTTC. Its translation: CSARDPDRGYNEQFF.

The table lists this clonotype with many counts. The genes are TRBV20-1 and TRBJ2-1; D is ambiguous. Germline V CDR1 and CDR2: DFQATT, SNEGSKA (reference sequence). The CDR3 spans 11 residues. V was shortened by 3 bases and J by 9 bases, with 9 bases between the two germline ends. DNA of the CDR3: TGCAGTGCTAGTTGGAGCTTTGAGCAGTTCTTC. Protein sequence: CSASWSFEQFF.

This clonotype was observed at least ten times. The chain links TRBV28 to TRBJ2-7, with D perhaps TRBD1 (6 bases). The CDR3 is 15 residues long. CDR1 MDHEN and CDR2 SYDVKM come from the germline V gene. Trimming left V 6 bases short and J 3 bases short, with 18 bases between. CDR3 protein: CASSPYLGRGYEQYF. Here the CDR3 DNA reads TGTGCCAGCAGCCCCTACCTCGGCAGGGGCTACGAGCAGTACTTC. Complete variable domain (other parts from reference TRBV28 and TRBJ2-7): DVKVTQSSRYLVKRTGEKVFLECVQDMDHENMFWYRQDPGLGLRLIYFSYDVKMKEKGDIPEGYSVSREKKERFSLILESASTNQTSMYLCASSPYLGRGYEQYFGPGTRLTVT.

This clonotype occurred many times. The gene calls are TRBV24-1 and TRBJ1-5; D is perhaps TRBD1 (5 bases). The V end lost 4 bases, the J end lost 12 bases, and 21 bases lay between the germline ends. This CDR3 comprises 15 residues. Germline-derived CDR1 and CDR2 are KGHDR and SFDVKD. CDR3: CATSDTTVQGNFQHF. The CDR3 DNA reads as TGTGCCACCAGTGACACGACCGTTCAGGGCAATTTCCAGCATTTT.